Sequencing of this TCR beta chain was carried out in a study of T cells in Graves' hyperthyroidism and ophthalmopathy. Study in general: Peripheral blood draws took place at initial diagnosis, ahead of any treatment. The study's findings and limits: Ophthalmopathy cases were set apart from stable hyperthyroidism by a 13 V-J model.

Concerning this clonotype: Antigen: not known. A single base separates this from a much larger clone, so it may be a read error.

From RNA transcripts, TCR beta CDR3 regions were amplified. The HTBI primer set drove a first-round RT-PCR of the TCR CDR3. MiXCR, run by TCRdb on the multiplex PCR reads, gives a single entry per CDR3 protein. The table includes over 200,000 distinct CDR3 sequences, 13% to 15% detected once. A patient was excluded if there was uncontrolled infection, other autoimmune disease, pregnancy or lactation. The sample, blood from the first hyperthyroidism diagnosis, precedes any ophthalmopathy symptoms. V lost 5 bases, J lost 4 bases, and 6 bases stayed unmatched. This CDR3 comprises 14 residues. Germline V lookup: CDR1 MDHEN, CDR2 SYDVKM.

J is TRBJ2-3 and V is TRBV28; 7 bases match TRBD2. The sequence derives from a woman aged 40-49 years with Graves' hyperthyroidism that later progressed to Graves' ophthalmopathy. The material sequenced was blood. The CDR3 here is CASSLGLPADTQYF. The CDR3 nucleotides are TGTGCCAGCAGTCTGGGACTACCCGCAGATACGCAGTATTTT.